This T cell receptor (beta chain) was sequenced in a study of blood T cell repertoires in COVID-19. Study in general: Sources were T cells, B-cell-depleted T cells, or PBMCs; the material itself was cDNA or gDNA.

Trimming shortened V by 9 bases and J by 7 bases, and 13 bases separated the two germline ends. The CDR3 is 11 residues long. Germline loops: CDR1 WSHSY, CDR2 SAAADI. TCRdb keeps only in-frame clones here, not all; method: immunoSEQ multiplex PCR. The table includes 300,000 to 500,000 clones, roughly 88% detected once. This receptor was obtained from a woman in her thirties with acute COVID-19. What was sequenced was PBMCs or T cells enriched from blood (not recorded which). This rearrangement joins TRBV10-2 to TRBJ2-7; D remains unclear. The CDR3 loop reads CASSLPREQYF. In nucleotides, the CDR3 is TGCGCCAGTAGTCTTCCGCGGGAGCAGTACTTC.